The 29 T cell receptor beta chains below all came from one sample that was sequenced in a study of CD8 T cells in ankylosing spondylitis. TCRdb called the 5' RACE reads again in MiXCR, with one record for every CDR3 protein. The profile shows a few hundred thousand distinct CDR3 sequences, roughly a tenth of them singletons. Sequences were obtained from blood, either unsorted or a sorted T cell fraction (not recorded which). The receptors stem from a male donor with ankylosing spondylitis or in good health (not recorded which).

V and J are TRBV20-1 and TRBJ2-2; D is unresolved. The germline CDR1 and CDR2 sequences are DFQATT and SNEGSKA (reference sequence). V was shortened by 6 bases and J by 3 bases, with 11 bases between the two germline ends. This CDR3 is 13 amino acids long. CDR3 sequence reads: CSADAYHTGELFF. CDR3 DNA sequence: TGCAGTGCCGACGCGTATCACACCGGGGAGCTGTTTTTT.

This clonotype was counted at least ten times. The chain carries TRBV29-1 and TRBJ2-7, with TRBD1 as a possible D gene (5 bases). The CDR3 covers 11 residues. Germline CDR1 is SQVTM and CDR2 is ANQGSEA. Trimming took off 6 bases at V and 1 base at J, with 7 bases between the two ends. The CDR3 here is CSVRQSYEQYF. The CDR3 DNA reads TGCAGCGTCCGACAGTCCTACGAGCAGTACTTC.

Many counts were recorded for this clonotype. The CDR3 DNA is TGTGCCAGCAGCTTAGGCAGGAACTATGGCTACACCTTC. The encoded protein is CASSLGRNYGYTF. The chain has TRBV11-2 and TRBJ1-2; D uncertain. Germline V gene data show CDR1 as SGHAT and CDR2 as FQNNGV. The CDR3 length is 13 residues. The V end lost 1 base, the J end lost 2 bases, and 5 bases lay between the germline ends.

The chain links TRBV5-5 to TRBJ1-2; 9 nucleotides agree with TRBD1. J lost 1 base, V lost 4 bases, and 5 bases had no gene match. Germline V CDR1 and CDR2: SGHKS, YYEKEE (reference sequence). The CDR3 extends over 15 amino acids. The CDR3, as DNA: TGTGCCAGCAGCATCCAGACAGGGGGTAACTATGGCTACACCTTC. Translated, it gives CASSIQTGGNYGYTF.

This clonotype was observed a handful of times. The V gene is TRBV7-8, the J gene TRBJ1-5; D is possibly TRBD1 (5 bases). Between the trimmed V and J ends, which lost 5 bases and 3 bases, there was a span of 14 bases. From germline, CDR1 is SGHVS and CDR2 FQNEAQ. The CDR3 contains 15 residues. CDR3 nucleotide sequence: TGTGCCAGCAGCCGGGGGATGGAGCCCAATCAGCCCCAGCATTTT. Translated: CASSRGMEPNQPQHF.

Ten or more counts support this clonotype. The CDR3 sequence: CSARPTPGPNTDTQYF. The CDR3 nucleotides read TGCAGTGCTAGACCCACCCCGGGACCGAACACAGATACGCAGTATTTT. This rearrangement joins TRBV20-1 to TRBJ2-3; either TRBD1 or TRBD2 may fit D (5 bases each). Looked up from germline, CDR1 is DFQATT and CDR2 is SNEGSKA (reference sequence). V was pared by 2 bases and J by 2 bases, with 17 bases between. CDR3 length: 16 residues.

The sample holds a few counts of this clonotype. The chain has TRBV20-1 and TRBJ2-1, with a weak D call TRBD2 (6 bases). The CDR3 sequence is 13 residues long. Trimming removed 1 base at V and 12 bases at J, with 16 bases between. Germline V CDR1 and CDR2: DFQATT, SNEGSKA (reference sequence). As DNA, the CDR3 is TGCAGTGCTAGAGCACGGGGGTTGATTTGGCAGTTCTTC. Its translation: CSARARGLIWQFF.

This clonotype turned up a few times. The V and J genes are TRBV5-5 and TRBJ1-1; TRBD1 matches 9 bases. Germline lookup yields CDR1 SGHKS and CDR2 YYEKEE (reference sequence). J lost 1 base, V lost 5 bases, and 3 bases had no gene match. This CDR3 is 14 amino acids long. The CDR3 here is CASRTQGANTEAFF. The CDR3 coding sequence is TGTGCCAGCAGGACACAGGGGGCGAACACTGAAGCTTTCTTT.

This clonotype was detected ten times or more. V is TRBV7-9 and J is TRBJ2-7; D not certain. Trimming removed 5 bases at V and 2 bases at J, with 7 bases between. The CDR3 has 12 amino acids. Looked up from germline, CDR1 is SEHNR and CDR2 is FQNEAQ (reference sequence). The CDR3 coding sequence is TGTGCCAGCAGCCCTACAACCTACGAGCAGTACTTC. Translation: CASSPTTYEQYF.

This clonotype was seen repeatedly, ten times or more. The chain uses TRBV7-9 and TRBJ2-3, with 8 positions matching TRBD2. V lost 5 bases, J lost 2 bases, and 9 bases stayed unmatched. The germline V gene encodes CDR1 SEHNR and CDR2 FQNEAQ (reference sequence). CDR3 length: 16 amino acids. The DNA for the CDR3 is TGTGCCAGCAGCAAAAATAGCGGGGCGACCACAGATACGCAGTATTTT. Amino acids: CASSKNSGATTDTQYF.

The rearrangement uses TRBV7-2 and TRBJ1-6; D call uncertain. This CDR3 spans 13 amino acids. CDR1 and CDR2 from the germline V gene are SGHTA and FQGNSA. Trimming shortened V by 1 base and J by 8 bases, and 6 bases separated the two germline ends. In DNA form, the CDR3 reads TGTGCCAGCAGCTTAGAGAATGATTCACCCCTCCACTTT. It yields the protein CASSLENDSPLHF.

The table lists this clonotype with a few counts. The rearrangement links TRBV7-3 to TRBJ2-1, with D unresolved. V was pared by 1 base and J by 5 bases, with 9 bases between. The CDR3 is 14 amino acids. The germline V gene has CDR1 SGHTA and CDR2 FQGTGA. The CDR3 here is CASSLMGRNNEQFF. For the CDR3, the DNA is TGTGCCAGCAGCTTAATGGGCAGAAACAATGAGCAGTTCTTC. Full variable domain (missing parts from reference TRBV7-3 and TRBJ2-1): GAGVSQTPSNKVTEKGKYVELRCDPISGHTALYWYRQSLGQGPEFLIYFQGTGAADDSGLPNDRFFAVRPEGSVSTLKIQRTERGDSAVYLCASSLMGRNNEQFFGPGTRLTVL.

The J gene is TRBJ2-1, the V gene TRBV28, with TRBD2 matching over 10 bases. The CDR3 sequence is 14 residues long. Germline-derived CDR1 and CDR2 are MDHEN and SYDVKM. With 7 bases clipped from V and 10 bases from J, the junction kept 10 bases outside the gene matches. CDR3 in amino acids: CASKLERGGSEQFF. The CDR3 DNA follows: TGTGCCAGCAAGTTGGAGCGGGGGGGCTCAGAGCAGTTCTTC.

In this sample, this clonotype turned up a few times. CDR3 DNA: TGTGCCAGCAGCAAAGAGGTACTTGGGCAGTTCTTC. Residues: CASSKEVLGQFF. The J gene is TRBJ2-1, the V gene TRBV21-1. TRBV21-1 is a pseudogene segment. CDR3 length: 12 residues.

This clonotype was found many times. The gene calls are TRBV7-9 and TRBJ2-1, with D perhaps matching TRBD1 (5 bases). The CDR3 has 14 residues. From germline, CDR1 is SEHNR and CDR2 FQNEAQ (reference sequence). Trimming left V 1 base short and J 5 bases short, with 9 bases between. This chain's CDR3 is CASSLGGPHNEQFF. In DNA form, the CDR3 reads TGTGCCAGCAGCTTAGGGGGCCCTCACAATGAGCAGTTCTTC.

Turning to this clonotype: A much larger clone sits a single nucleotide away, making a read error possible. The chain carries TRBV3-1 and TRBJ2-5; tentatively, D is TRBD1 or TRBD2 (5 bases each). CDR1 LGHDT and CDR2 YNNKEL come from the germline V gene (reference sequence). This CDR3 has 18 residues. This CDR3 reads CACSQDEISGRRTETQYF. The CDR3 region has the DNA TGTGCCTGCAGCCAAGATGAGATCTCGGGACGGAGGACAGAGACCCAGTACTTC.

This clonotype was seen ten or more times. The J gene is TRBJ1-4, the V gene TRBV4-1, with 7 bases matching TRBD1. Germline V gives CDR1 MGHRA, CDR2 YSYEKL. The CDR3 runs 16 residues. J gave up 7 bases and V 3 bases, and 11 bases lay outside the gene matches. The CDR3, as DNA: TGCGCCAGCAGCCATACTCCAGGGGGGGAAGGTGAAAAACTGTTTTTT. This sequence encodes CASSHTPGGEGEKLFF.

The chain joins TRBV7-3 to TRBJ1-5; TRBD1 matches 7 bases. Germline V gene data show CDR1 as SGHTA and CDR2 as FQGTGA. This CDR3 comprises 16 residues. Trimming took 7 bases from V and 3 from J; bases not matched to a gene: 12. As DNA, the CDR3 is TGTGCCAGCACCTGGAGGGTAAGGGGGCCCAATCAGCCCCAGCATTTT. Translated, it gives CASTWRVRGPNQPQHF.

This clonotype came up many times. The chain recombines TRBV9 with TRBJ1-2, with 7 positions matching TRBD1. Germline trimming cut 1 base from V and 3 bases from J; bases unmatched to any gene: 6. The CDR3 runs to 15 residues. Germline V gene lookup returns CDR1 SGDLS and CDR2 YYNGEE. The CDR3 DNA follows: TGTGCCAGCAGCGTACTCCCCACAGGGGACTATGGCTACACCTTC. This gives the protein CASSVLPTGDYGYTF.

This clonotype was counted a few times. The chain links TRBV2 to TRBJ2-2, with 10 bases that match TRBD1. J was trimmed by 5 bases and V by 6 bases; bases with no gene match: 3. CDR1 is SNHLY, CDR2 FYNNEI, per germline. CDR3 length: 14 amino acids. This CDR3 is CASRGTGATGELFF. CDR3 nucleotides: TGTGCCAGCAGAGGGACAGGGGCTACCGGGGAGCTGTTTTTT.

This clonotype has at least ten counts. The chain employs TRBV20-1 and TRBJ2-2; D gene unclear. Per the germline V gene, CDR1 is DFQATT and CDR2 is SNEGSKA (reference sequence). Trimming removed 2 bases from V and 5 bases from J, with 6 bases in between. The length of the CDR3 is 12 residues. CDR3 protein: CSARPFTGELFF. The CDR3 bases are TGCAGTGCTAGACCCTTTACCGGGGAGCTGTTTTTT.

The sample holds many counts of this clonotype. The chain employs TRBV14 and TRBJ2-7, with D maybe TRBD1 (5 bases). The CDR3 spans 14 residues. The germline V gene encodes CDR1 SGHDN and CDR2 FVKESK. V lost 0 bases to trimming and J lost 5 bases, with 11 bases between them. This CDR3 is CASSQDSNRHEQYF. The DNA for the CDR3 is TGTGCCAGCAGCCAAGATAGCAACAGGCACGAGCAGTACTTC. Full variable domain (missing parts from reference TRBV14 and TRBJ2-7): EAGVTQFPSHSVIEKGQTVTLRCDPISGHDNLYWYRRVMGKEIKFLLHFVKESKQDESGMPNNRFLAERTGGTYSTLKVQPAELEDSGVYFCASSQDSNRHEQYFGPGTRLTVT.

This clonotype has only a few counts. The genes are TRBV20-1 and TRBJ2-5; D is unclear. Germline V lookup: CDR1 DFQATT, CDR2 SNEGSKA (reference sequence). The CDR3 spans 11 residues. The V end lost 8 bases, the J end lost 2 bases, and 9 bases lay between the germline ends. The CDR3 reads CSQGEQETQYF. The CDR3 DNA sequence: TGCAGTCAAGGCGAACAAGAGACCCAGTACTTC.

This clonotype was counted at least ten times. The chain employs TRBV18 and TRBJ1-6; D gene uncertain. Trimming stripped 3 bases from V and 5 bases from J, with 11 bases between. Germline CDR1 KGHSH, CDR2 LQKENI. The CDR3 spans 15 residues. In nucleotides, the CDR3 is TGTGCCAGCTCACCCGCCCCCATCGATAATTCACCCCTCCACTTT. As protein: CASSPAPIDNSPLHF.

This clonotype was recorded many times. The chain carries TRBV5-1 and TRBJ2-1; no firm D call. V shed 4 bases and J shed 4 bases, with 15 bases lying between them. The CDR3 length is 15 residues. Germline V lookup: CDR1 SGHRS, CDR2 YFSETQ. The CDR3 DNA reads as TGCGCCAGCAGCGGGTCCGGAGTGGAGTACAATGAGCAGTTCTTC. It encodes CASSGSGVEYNEQFF. Complete variable domain (other parts from reference TRBV5-1 and TRBJ2-1): KAGVTQTPRYLIKTRGQQVTLSCSPISGHRSVSWYQQTPGQGLQFLFEYFSETQRNKGNFPGRFSGRQFSNSRSEMNVSTLELGDSALYLCASSGSGVEYNEQFFGPGTRLTVL.

This clonotype came up many times. The chain is built from TRBV29-1 and TRBJ1-2; no definite D call. Germline CDR1 reads SQVTM; CDR2 reads ANQGSEA. Trimming took off 2 bases at V and 2 bases at J, with 9 bases between the two ends. The CDR3 runs 13 residues. The CDR3 sequence is CSVETGSNYGYTF. Here the CDR3 DNA reads TGCAGCGTTGAAACTGGATCCAACTATGGCTACACCTTC. The full variable domain, its missing parts supplied by reference TRBV29-1 and TRBJ1-2, is SAVISQKPSRDICQRGTSLTIQCQVDSQVTMMFWYRQQPGQSLTLIATANQGSEATYESGFVIDKFPISRPNLTFSTLTVSNMSPEDSSIYLCSVETGSNYGYTFGSGTRLTVV.

The CDR3 coding sequence is TGTGCCAGCAGCCCTCGACAGGCGGCCAAAAACATTCAGTACTTC. It codes for CASSPRQAAKNIQYF. The rearrangement joins TRBV7-9 to TRBJ2-4, with D tentatively TRBD1 (6 bases). Deletions cut 5 bases from V and 1 base from J, with 12 bases between. The CDR3 sequence is 15 residues long. Germline CDR1 and CDR2: SEHNR and FQNEAQ (reference sequence).

This sequence joins TRBV15 and TRBJ2-7; TRBD2 aligns across 9 bases. V lost 5 bases, J lost 3 bases, and 8 bases stayed unmatched. From germline, CDR1 is LNHNV and CDR2 YYDKDF (reference sequence). The CDR3 consists of 15 residues. Here the CDR3 reads CATSLGREGIYEQYF. The CDR3 coding sequence is TGTGCCACCAGCCTCGGGCGGGAGGGAATCTACGAGCAGTACTTC.

Many counts were recorded for this clonotype. V gene TRBV15 combines with J gene TRBJ2-1, with TRBD2 matching over 9 bases. Germline V gene lookup returns CDR1 LNHNV and CDR2 YYDKDF (reference sequence). The CDR3 extends over 13 amino acids. V trimming: 2 bases; J trimming: 13 bases; junction bases outside the gene matches: 6. CDR3 amino acids: CATSRQTSGFQFF. The CDR3 nucleotides read TGTGCCACCAGCAGACAGACTAGCGGTTTTCAGTTCTTC. The complete variable domain, with remaining parts taken from reference TRBV15 and TRBJ2-1, reads DAMVIQNPRYQVTQFGKPVTLSCSQTLNHNVMYWYQQKSSQAPKLLFHYYDKDFNNEADTPDNFQSRRPNTSFCFLDIRSPGLGDTAMYLCATSRQTSGFQFFGPGTRLTVL.